One sample yielded the 31 T cell receptor beta chains listed below, sequenced in a study of blood T cell repertoires in COVID-19 (dated by TCRdb to 2020 to 2021). The library was generated by the immunoSEQ multiplex PCR assay. TCRdb obtained this table from immuneACCESS and retained in-frame rearrangements with V and J assigned. These tables miss some clones; where compared with another copy, unresolved V genes account for less than half of the shortfall, and the remainder is unexplained. This sample comprises 430,000 or so clones, approximately 90% of them detected only once. The leading ten clones occupy 1.4% of the sample. The sequenced material came from PBMCs or T cells enriched from blood (not recorded which). Receptors were obtained from a woman aged 18 to 35 who had been exposed to COVID-19.

This clone was observed a single time. The chain joins TRBV28 to TRBJ1-2; 7 bases fit TRBD1. The junction had 6 bases not matched to a gene; V was cut back by 6 bases and J by 5 bases. Per the germline V gene, CDR1 is MDHEN and CDR2 is SYDVKM. The CDR3 covers 13 residues. CDR3 protein: CASRSGQPYGYTF. CDR3 coding DNA: TGTGCCAGCAGATCGGGACAGCCGTATGGCTACACCTTC.

The chain employs TRBV7-2 and TRBJ1-2; 9 nucleotides agree with TRBD1. Germline V gene sequence: CDR1 SGHTA, CDR2 FQGNSA. This CDR3 is built from 13 residues. V lost 6 bases and J lost 2; bases outside the gene matches: 1. In DNA form, the CDR3 reads TGTGCCAGCAGGGGACAGGGAAACTATGGCTACACCTTC. Amino acid sequence: CASRGQGNYGYTF.

The count of this clone is one. V is TRBV7-8 and J is TRBJ1-5; D gene unclear. Per the germline V gene, CDR1 is SGHVS and CDR2 is FQNEAQ. This CDR3 is 20 amino acids long. Trimming shortened V by 1 base and J by 1 base, and 23 bases separated the two germline ends. The CDR3 region is CASSLVGRHVDIVSNQPQHF. CDR3 nucleotide sequence: TGTGCCAGCAGCTTAGTGGGCAGGCATGTGGATATAGTGAGCAATCAGCCCCAGCATTTT.

The chain employs TRBV4-2 and TRBJ2-3; 8 bases align to TRBD2. This CDR3 is 16 amino acids long. Trimming cost V 2 bases and J 2 bases; bases outside gene matches: 6. The V gene's germline CDR1 is LGHNA and CDR2 YNFKEQ. CDR3 nucleotide sequence: TGTGCCAGCAGCCAACCGGCGGGGGGAAACACAGATACGCAGTATTTT. Translated: CASSQPAGGNTDTQYF.

This chain connects TRBV3-1 (or the pseudogene TRBV3-2) to TRBJ2-1, with 7 bases lining up with TRBD1. V gave up 1 base and J gave up 6 bases; unmatched junction bases: 3. From germline, CDR1 is LGHDT and CDR2 YNNKEL (reference sequence). CDR3 length: 14 residues. The CDR3 region has the DNA TGTGCCAGCAGCCAAGGTGAGGGGGCCAATGAGCAGTTCTTC. Its protein is CASSQGEGANEQFF.

V usage is TRBV2 and J usage is TRBJ1-5; D is possibly TRBD1 (5 bases). CDR1 and CDR2 (germline): SNHLY, FYNNEI. The CDR3 has 13 residues. V lost 6 bases to trimming and J lost 4 bases, with 10 bases between them. For the CDR3, the DNA is TGTGCCAGCAGCGAACAGGTTAATCAGCCCCAGCATTTT. Residues: CASSEQVNQPQHF.

This rearrangement joins TRBV29-1 to TRBJ2-7; 9 nucleotides match TRBD1. CDR3 length: 13 amino acids. Germline CDR1 is SQVTM and CDR2 is ANQGSEA. V lost 4 bases and J lost 2; bases outside the gene matches: 3. Here the CDR3 reads CSVVGTGPYEQYF. CDR3 sequence (DNA): TGCAGCGTTGTGGGGACAGGGCCCTACGAGCAGTACTTC.

This clone was counted a single time. The J gene is TRBJ2-5, the V gene TRBV6-5, with 7 bases aligning to TRBD2. V gave up 7 bases and J gave up 4 bases; unmatched junction bases: 9. Germline V gene lookup returns CDR1 MNHEY and CDR2 SVGAGI. This CDR3 comprises 14 residues. The CDR3 spells CASTAKASGETQYF. The CDR3 coding sequence is TGTGCCAGCACCGCCAAGGCTAGCGGAGAGACCCAGTACTTC.

This clone was recorded only once. The J gene is TRBJ1-4, the V gene TRBV25-1, with 10 bases that match TRBD1. Germline assignment: CDR1 MGHDK and CDR2 SYGVNS. This CDR3 is 15 amino acids long. With 8 bases clipped from V and 0 bases from J, the junction kept 3 bases outside the gene matches. In nucleotides, the CDR3 is TGTGCCAGCGGGGACAGGGGAGCAACTAATGAAAAACTGTTTTTT. Protein: CASGDRGATNEKLFF.

The rearrangement joins TRBV2 to TRBJ1-4; 7 nucleotides line up with TRBD1. V gave up 5 bases and J gave up 2 bases; unmatched junction bases: 8. CDR3 length: 16 amino acids. From germline, CDR1 is SNHLY and CDR2 FYNNEI. This CDR3 is CASSKTGVATNEKLFF. CDR3 in DNA: TGTGCCAGCAGTAAAACAGGGGTAGCGACTAATGAAAAACTGTTTTTT.

The chain joins TRBV14 to TRBJ1-2; D gene unclear. Germline V gene lookup returns CDR1 SGHDN and CDR2 FVKESK. V lost 0 bases to trimming and J lost 6 bases, with 11 bases between them. The CDR3 runs 14 residues. The CDR3 loop is CASSQDLRGDGYTF. The CDR3 DNA reads as TGTGCCAGCAGCCAAGATCTTCGGGGAGATGGCTACACCTTC.

The chain joins TRBV19 to TRBJ2-1, with D perhaps TRBD2 (6 bases). Germline V lookup: CDR1 LNHDA, CDR2 SQIVND (reference sequence). V was clipped by 4 bases and J by 0 bases, with 10 bases between them. This CDR3 contains 15 residues. The DNA for the CDR3 is TGTGCCAGTAGTAGCGGGACCCGCTCCTACAATGAGCAGTTCTTC. Translated: CASSSGTRSYNEQFF.

The rearrangement uses TRBV6-2 or TRBV6-3 and TRBJ2-1; 9 nucleotides agree with TRBD2. V lost 5 bases and J lost 2; bases outside the gene matches: 4. The CDR3 contains 15 residues. The germline V gene has CDR1 MNHEY and CDR2 SVGEGT. CDR3 sequence (DNA): TGTGCCAGCAGTATAGCGGGGGAAGCCTACAATGAGCAGTTCTTC. Translation gives CASSIAGEAYNEQFF.

The chain employs TRBV4-2 and TRBJ2-7; TRBD2 agrees at 10 bases. From germline, CDR1 is LGHNA and CDR2 YNFKEQ. There are 16 residues in the CDR3. V shed 3 bases, J shed 7 bases, and the junction held 12 bases outside the gene matches. CDR3 region: CASSQGLSGGAWEQYF. For the CDR3, the DNA is TGTGCCAGCAGCCAGGGCCTGAGCGGGGGGGCCTGGGAGCAGTACTTC.

This clone appeared once. CDR3 region: CASAAGQGNGYTF. The CDR3, as DNA: TGTGCCAGCGCCGCAGGACAGGGGAACGGCTACACCTTC. This chain uses TRBV18 with TRBJ1-2; 9 nucleotides agree with TRBD1. Trimming at V came to 8 bases and at J to 8 bases, leaving 9 bases not matched to a gene. The CDR3 contains 13 residues. Germline CDR1 KGHSH, CDR2 LQKENI.

This clone was seen a handful of times. The chain recombines TRBV13 with TRBJ2-7; the match to TRBD2 covers 13 bases. The CDR3 runs to 16 residues. The trim removed 5 bases at V and 3 bases at J, leaving 7 bases unmatched. The V gene's germline CDR1 is PRHDT and CDR2 FYEKMQ (reference sequence). CDR3 DNA: TGTGCCAGCAGCCCCCGGACTAGCGGGAGAGGCTACGAGCAGTACTTC. It encodes CASSPRTSGRGYEQYF.

The CDR3 sequence is CSVTGTGRYEQYF. The CDR3, as DNA: TGCAGCGTTACCGGGACAGGCCGGTACGAGCAGTACTTC. The chain links TRBV29-1 to TRBJ2-7, with TRBD1 matching over 8 bases. CDR3 size: 13 residues. Unmatched junction bases numbered 7, after V lost 5 bases and J lost 4 bases. The germline CDR1 and CDR2 sequences are SQVTM and ANQGSEA.

Here the CDR3 DNA reads TGTGCCAGCAGCTTAGATAGTCGCTACGAGCAGTACTTC. Protein: CASSLDSRYEQYF. The genes are TRBV7-7 and TRBJ2-7; D is unresolved. V was clipped by 1 base and J by 3 bases, with 7 bases between them. Germline lookup yields CDR1 SSHAT and CDR2 FNYEAQ (reference sequence). The CDR3 totals 13 residues.

V is TRBV29-1 and J is TRBJ1-6; TRBD1 might be the D (6 bases). Trimming removed 8 bases at V and 3 bases at J, with 14 bases between. Germline assignment: CDR1 SQVTM and CDR2 ANQGSEA. The CDR3 length is 14 residues. The CDR3 DNA sequence: TGCAGCTACATGACAGGCAGCTATAATTCACCCCTCCACTTT. It encodes CSYMTGSYNSPLHF.

The V call is TRBV5-1, the J call TRBJ2-5; possibly TRBD2 for D (6 bases). In germline, CDR1 is SGHRS, CDR2 YFSETQ. V was pared by 2 bases and J by 5 bases, with 13 bases between. CDR3 length: 14 residues. The CDR3 DNA follows: TGCGCCAGCAGCTTAATTTCGGGGGTGGAGACCCAGTACTTC. Its translation: CASSLISGVETQYF.

This chain uses TRBV19 with TRBJ1-5; weak D call: TRBD1 (6 bases). The CDR3 totals 13 residues. The V and J ends lost 5 bases and 9 bases respectively, with 14 bases between them. CDR1 LNHDA and CDR2 SQIVND come from the germline V gene (reference sequence). DNA of the CDR3: TGTGCCAGTAGTGGACAGCAGTATGGGCCCCAGCATTTT. Translating gives CASSGQQYGPQHF. Based on the CDR3 plus reference TRBV19 and TRBJ1-5, the full variable domain is DGGITQSPKYLFRKEGQNVTLSCEQNLNHDAMYWYRQDPGQGLRLIYYSQIVNDFQKGDIAEGYSVSREKKESFPLTVTSAQKNPTAFYLCASSGQQYGPQHFGDGTRLSIL.

This clone has just a few counts. The chain employs TRBV19 and TRBJ1-5, with D possibly being TRBD1 (6 bases). Germline loops: CDR1 LNHDA, CDR2 SQIVND (reference sequence). The CDR3 is made up of 16 amino acids. V was shortened by 10 bases and J by 8 bases, with 27 bases between the two germline ends. The CDR3, as DNA: TGTGCCACTAGCTCGGTAGGGCGGGGGGCCATGGAGCCCCAGCATTTT. Translated: CATSSVGRGAMEPQHF.

The chain joins TRBV2 to TRBJ2-3; 9 nucleotides line up with TRBD1. The CDR3 is made up of 15 amino acids. CDR1 SNHLY and CDR2 FYNNEI come from the germline V gene. Trimming cost V 7 bases and J 1 base; bases outside gene matches: 6. Written as DNA, the CDR3 is TGTGCCAGCACAACAGGGACAGGGCGCACAGATACGCAGTATTTT. As protein: CASTTGTGRTDTQYF.

The rearrangement uses TRBV28 and TRBJ1-5; unclear D gene. CDR1 and CDR2 from the germline V gene are MDHEN and SYDVKM. The V and J ends lost 5 bases and 7 bases respectively, with 15 bases between them. CDR3 length equals 14 residues. The DNA for the CDR3 is TGTGCCAGCAGTCTCACCGAGACTACCCAGCCCCAGCATTTT. This sequence encodes CASSLTETTQPQHF.

The V gene is TRBV28, the J gene TRBJ2-7; 8 bases fit TRBD2. The CDR3 is 14 residues long. Losses at the gene ends were 8 bases for V and 2 bases for J; bases not matched to a gene: 8. The germline CDR1 and CDR2 sequences are MDHEN and SYDVKM. The CDR3 sequence is CASYLSGVTYEQYF. CDR3 in DNA: TGTGCCAGCTACCTTAGCGGGGTAACCTACGAGCAGTACTTC.

The gene calls are TRBV28 and TRBJ2-7; a weak D match, TRBD2 (6 bases). The CDR3 runs 10 residues. V was trimmed by 8 bases and J by 6 bases, leaving 8 bases between them. The germline gives CDR1 MDHEN, CDR2 SYDVKM. Here the CDR3 DNA reads TGTGCCAGCGGTAGCGGCGAGCAGTACTTC. Amino acids: CASGSGEQYF.

This clone has only a few counts. The rearrangement joins TRBV3-1 (or the pseudogene TRBV3-2) to TRBJ2-6; D may be TRBD2 (7 bases). Germline V gene lookup returns CDR1 LGHDT and CDR2 YNNKEL (reference sequence). V shed 5 bases and J shed 0 bases, with 20 bases lying between them. This CDR3 comprises 19 residues. The CDR3 nucleotides read TGTGCCAGCAGCACAAGCATGGGGGGGCGGAGCTCTGGGGCCAACGTCCTGACTTTC. Its translation: CASSTSMGGRSSGANVLTF.

V and J are TRBV28 and TRBJ1-1, with D uncertain. The V end was cut by 7 bases, the J end by 2 bases, with 17 bases between. Germline V lookup: CDR1 MDHEN, CDR2 SYDVKM. This CDR3 is 15 amino acids long. The CDR3 sequence: CASKRALEGNTEAFF. The CDR3 DNA is TGTGCCAGCAAGCGGGCCCTGGAGGGAAACACTGAAGCTTTCTTT.

The chain recombines TRBV28 with TRBJ2-7, with D possibly TRBD1 on 8 matching bases. The CDR3 contains 15 residues. Trimming stripped 3 bases from V and 5 bases from J, with 17 bases between. CDR1 and CDR2 from the germline V gene are MDHEN and SYDVKM. The CDR3 bases are TGTGCCAGCAGTTTCGGGGGGACAGGCTTCGACGAGCAGTACTTC. This sequence encodes CASSFGGTGFDEQYF.

The rearrangement uses TRBV4-2 and TRBJ2-3, with 9 bases matching TRBD1. CDR3 length: 15 amino acids. CDR1 is LGHNA, CDR2 YNFKEQ, per germline. Unmatched junction bases numbered 5, after V lost 1 base and J lost 6 bases. CDR3 nucleotide sequence: TGTGCCAGCAGCCAAGGGGACAGGGAGGGGGATACGCAGTATTTT. Translated: CASSQGDREGDTQYF.

The rearrangement uses TRBV10-1 and TRBJ2-7; 7 bases agree with TRBD2. The CDR3 loop spans 15 amino acids. Germline trimming cut 3 bases from V and 0 bases from J; bases unmatched to any gene: 5. Germline V lookup: CDR1 WNHNN, CDR2 SYGVQD (reference sequence). This CDR3 reads CASSDYSGASYEQYF. The CDR3 coding sequence is TGCGCCAGCAGTGACTACAGCGGGGCCTCCTACGAGCAGTACTTC.